The rows below give T cell receptor beta chains drawn from one sample of a study of primary melanoma T cells and metastatic recurrence. Sequencing used immunoSEQ multiplex PCR; TCRdb keeps in-frame clones, though not all of them. Of just under 900 clones in the sample, about 85% are singletons; the top ten hold approximately 9.6%. Sample: melanoma tumor tissue. These receptors originate from a human donor with melanoma. CDR3s include the opening cysteine and the closing phenylalanine or tryptophan. A D gene is named only where the DNA matches it firmly. Some rows have no size entry. The others give once, few or many, or a class for an expanded clone.

TRBJ2-6	TRBV11-3	.	.	TGTGCCAGCAGCTTGCTACAGGGAAGTGGGGCCAACGTCCTGACTTTC	CASSLLQGSGANVLTF
TRBJ2-7	TRBV7-6	TRBD1	.	TGTGCCAGCAGCTCTGGTACCGGGACAGGGGAAAACGAGCAGTACTTC	CASSSGTGTGENEQYF
TRBJ2-5	TRBV15	TRBD1	.	TGTGCCACCAGCATCCTCTGGGGGCAGGGGGCGTCGGAGACCCAGTACTTC	CATSILWGQGASETQYF
TRBJ2-2	TRBV7-1	.	.	TGTGCCAGCAGTCCCGCGAGGCCTAGCAGCACCGGGGAGCTGTTTTTT	CASSPARPSSTGELFF
TRBJ2-7	TRBV6-8	.	.	TGTGCCAGCAGCCCACTGCGTGGCGAGCAGTACTTC	CASSPLRGEQYF
TRBJ1-1	TRBV29-1	TRBD1	.	TGCAGCGTTGAGCCACAGGGGAAAACTGAAGCTTTCTTT	CSVEPQGKTEAFF
TRBJ2-7	TRBV19	.	.	TGTGCCAGTAGTGAGGTCCCCTACGAGCAGTACTTC	CASSEVPYEQYF
TRBJ2-3	TRBV6-8	TRBD2	.	TGTGCCAGCAGTGTACTAGCGGGAGGGACAGATACGCAGTATTTT	CASSVLAGGTDTQYF
TRBJ2-2	TRBV7-1	.	.	TGTGCCAGCAGCTTAAGTGGGACCGGGGAGCTGTTTTTT	CASSLSGTGELFF
TRBJ2-5	TRBV6-8	.	.	TGTGCCATCAGTGTGGGGGCGTTGACGGAGACCCAGTACTTC	CAISVGALTETQYF
TRBJ1-4	TRBV2	.	.	TGTGCCAGCAGTGGGCAGGCAATGAATGAAAAACTGTTTTTT	CASSGQAMNEKLFF
TRBJ1-4	TRBV11-3	.	few	TGTGCCAGCAGCTTAACCAGAGCCCGTAATGAAAAACTGTTTTTT	CASSLTRARNEKLFF
TRBJ2-5	TRBV30	.	once	TGTGCCTGGGAAGAAAGGAACACCCAGTACTTC	CAWEERNTQYF
TRBJ2-3	TRBV18	TRBD2	.	TGTGCCAGCTCACCACGGGGAGGGTCGAACACAGATACGCAGTATTTT	CASSPRGGSNTDTQYF
TRBJ1-2	TRBV11-3	.	.	TGTGCCAGCAGCTTACGGGGCAGGGAAGGTTATGGCTACACCTTC	CASSLRGREGYGYTF
TRBJ1-5	TRBV28	.	once	TGTGCCAGCAGTTTACGCGGGCGGGGGGGCAATCAGCCCCAGCATTTT	CASSLRGRGGNQPQHF
TRBJ2-7	TRBV11-3	.	.	TGTGCCAGCAGCCCAAGACCCGTCGAGGGCGAGCAGTACTTC	CASSPRPVEGEQYF
TRBJ1-1	TRBV14	.	.	TGTGTCAGCAGCCAATTCGGCTCTTCGAACACTGAAGCTTTCTTT	CVSSQFGSSNTEAFF
TRBJ2-5	TRBV19	TRBD2	.	TGTGCCAGTAGAAAATCCAGGACTAGTCAAGAGACCCAGTACTTC	CASRKSRTSQETQYF
TRBJ1-1	TRBV6-8	TRBD1	.	TGTGCCAGCAGTCGCTCGACAGGGACCACTGAAGCTTTCTTT	CASSRSTGTTEAFF
TRBJ2-4	TRBV23-1	.	once	TGCGCCAGCAGCCAAGATGCGGGAAGATGGGCCAAAAACATTCAGTACTTC	CASSQDAGRWAKNIQYF
TRBJ1-1	TRBV11-3	.	once	TGTGCCAGCAGCCGAGGGGGGGCGAGCACTGAAGCTTTCTTT	CASSRGGASTEAFF
TRBJ1-4	TRBV6-8	TRBD1	.	TGTGCCAGCAGTGCCAATCAGGGGGGGCGGTTGTATACTAATGAAAAACTGTTTTTT	CASSANQGGRLYTNEKLFF
TRBJ1-2	TRBV6-8	TRBD1	.	TGTGCCAGCAGTAAAACAGGGGATCATGGCTACACCTTC	CASSKTGDHGYTF
TRBJ2-2	TRBV6-8	.	.	TGTGCCAGCAGGCCCGGGACTTCCACCGGGGAGCTGTTTTTT	CASRPGTSTGELFF
TRBJ1-1	TRBV18	.	once	TGTGCCAGCTCACTGCAGGGGCAGGCCCGGGCCACTGAAGCTTTCTTT	CASSLQGQARATEAFF
TRBJ1-1	TRBV11-3	.	.	TGTGCCAGCAGCTTAGAAGGCGGGGGAGATGAAGCTTTCTTT	CASSLEGGGDEAFF
TRBJ2-6	TRBV6-8	.	.	TGTGCCAGCAGGCATCGACAAAGTCGGGCCAACGTCCTGACTTTC	CASRHRQSRANVLTF